One and the same sample provided the 22 T cell receptor beta chains below, sequenced in a study of cytotoxic CD8 clonotypes in ibrutinib-treated CLL. Profiled with immunoSEQ multiplex PCR; TCRdb holds only in-frame clones, not every one. This table has 55,000 to 80,000 clones, about nine tenths appearing once. Sequenced material: PBMCs, taken after 12 months of ibrutinib treatment. These TCRs come from a human donor with chronic lymphocytic leukemia.

J is TRBJ2-7 and V is TRBV6-5, with 11 nucleotides matching TRBD1. The CDR3 length is 16 residues. Germline assignment: CDR1 MNHEY and CDR2 SVGAGI. V shed 6 bases and J 4 bases; nucleotides not matched to a gene: 11. As DNA, the CDR3 is TGTGCCAGCAGGTACACTCCGGGACAGGGGGAGTACGAGCAGTACTTC. Amino acid sequence: CASRYTPGQGEYEQYF.

This clone was seen a handful of times. The V gene is TRBV7-6, the J gene TRBJ2-1; TRBD1 aligns across 7 bases. Germline CDR1 SGHVS, CDR2 FNYEAQ. CDR3 length equals 19 residues. Unmatched junction bases numbered 16, after V lost 5 bases and J lost 0 bases. CDR3 sequence (DNA): TGTGCCAGCAGCAGCCCTGTCGACAGGGCCTTAAGCTCCTACAATGAGCAGTTCTTC. Its protein product is CASSSPVDRALSSYNEQFF.

The V call is TRBV5-1, the J call TRBJ2-1; TRBD2 aligns across 8 bases. Germline CDR1 and CDR2: SGHRS and YFSETQ. Trimming took 0 bases from V and 6 from J; bases not matched to a gene: 5. CDR3 length equals 15 residues. The CDR3, as DNA: TGCGCCAGCAGCTTGGGGACTAGCAGGGGCAATGAGCAGTTCTTC. It encodes CASSLGTSRGNEQFF.

The chain employs TRBV11-3 and TRBJ2-1; the D gene is possibly TRBD2 (7 bases). The germline V gene has CDR1 SGHNT and CDR2 YENEEA. V was trimmed by 0 bases and J by 9 bases, leaving 18 bases between them. This CDR3 spans 16 amino acids. The CDR3: CASSLDLERGRGEQFF. As DNA, the CDR3 is TGTGCCAGCAGCTTAGATCTGGAGAGGGGGAGGGGTGAGCAGTTCTTC.

Comments on this clone: The junction does not match germline at one end; this may be a read error. CDR3 protein: CATSQTGTGVEQYF. DNA for the CDR3: TGTGCCACCAGTCAAACCGGGACAGGGGTCGAGCAGTACTTC. The V and J genes are TRBV6-5 and TRBJ2-7; 10 nucleotides agree with TRBD1. The CDR3 totals 14 residues. Germline CDR1 reads MNHEY; CDR2 reads SVGAGI.

This clone was detected once. The CDR3 region has the DNA TGTGCCAGTAGTACCACAGCGAACACCGGGGAGCTGTTTTTT. Encoded protein: CASSTTANTGELFF. V gene TRBV19 combines with J gene TRBJ2-2; D is uncertain. The germline gives CDR1 LNHDA, CDR2 SQIVND (reference sequence). The CDR3 runs to 14 residues. With 4 bases removed from V and 0 bases from J, the gap between germline ends came to 6 bases.

This sequence joins TRBV7-2 and TRBJ1-1; perhaps TRBD1 as D (5 bases). V was clipped by 1 base and J by 0 bases, with 12 bases between them. This CDR3 region has 16 residues. Germline-derived CDR1 and CDR2 are SGHTA and FQGNSA. As DNA, the CDR3 is TGTGCCAGCAGCTTAGACAGGACCACCATGAACACTGAAGCTTTCTTT. Amino acid sequence: CASSLDRTTMNTEAFF.

The J gene is TRBJ1-1, the V gene TRBV12-5; D not resolved. V was trimmed by 1 base and J by 0 bases, leaving 9 bases between them. Germline CDR1 LGHNT, CDR2 FRNRAP. This CDR3 has 15 residues. This CDR3 reads CASGLDPTVNTEAFF. The DNA for the CDR3 is TGTGCTAGTGGTTTGGACCCGACGGTGAACACTGAAGCTTTCTTT.

The genes are TRBV5-1 and TRBJ2-7; D call uncertain. Germline loops: CDR1 SGHRS, CDR2 YFSETQ. V was cut by 4 bases and J by 0 bases, with 14 bases left in between. This CDR3 spans 15 amino acids. CDR3 coding DNA: TGCGCCAGCAGCCCGAACAGCAAGAGCTCCTACGAGCAGTACTTC. This encodes CASSPNSKSSYEQYF.

This chain joins TRBV10-2 and TRBJ2-5; TRBD1 might be the D (5 bases). CDR1 and CDR2 (germline): WSHSY, SAAADI. The CDR3 is 16 amino acids. Trimming pared 0 bases from V and 5 bases from J, leaving 16 bases between. As DNA, the CDR3 is TGCGCCAGCAGTGAGTCCGAGTGGGGCTCTCGGGAGACCCAGTACTTC. Its translation: CASSESEWGSRETQYF.

A single count supports this clone. The V and J genes are TRBV5-1 and TRBJ1-4, with 7 bases aligning to TRBD1. In germline, CDR1 is SGHRS, CDR2 YFSETQ. The V gene end was trimmed by 4 bases and the J gene end by 2 bases; junction bases not matched to a gene: 8. The CDR3 spans 16 residues. CDR3 coding DNA: TGCGCCAGCAGCCAAACAGGGGACCCCACTAATGAAAAACTGTTTTTT. Encoded protein: CASSQTGDPTNEKLFF.

This clone was picked up one time. The chain links TRBV5-1 to TRBJ2-3; 12 bases map to TRBD2. This CDR3 has 15 residues. J gave up 4 bases and V 7 bases, and 7 bases lay outside the gene matches. CDR1 and CDR2 (germline): SGHRS, YFSETQ. The CDR3 sequence is CASALTSGSSDTQYF. CDR3 nucleotide sequence: TGCGCCAGCGCTTTGACTAGCGGGAGTTCAGATACGCAGTATTTT.

Only one count was recorded for this clone. The gene calls are TRBV5-8 and TRBJ1-5; TRBD1 aligns across 7 bases. The ends lost 0 bases at V and 3 bases at J; junction bases unmatched: 6. Germline CDR1 reads SGHTS; CDR2 reads YDEGEE. The CDR3 sequence is 16 residues long. The CDR3 sequence is CASSLGDREVNQPQHF. The CDR3 nucleotides are TGTGCCAGCAGCTTGGGTGACAGGGAGGTCAATCAGCCCCAGCATTTT.

This sequence joins TRBV4-1 and TRBJ2-2; possibly TRBD2 for D (6 bases). The CDR3 spans 15 residues. The germline gives CDR1 MGHRA, CDR2 YSYEKL. Trimming left V 8 bases short and J 1 base short, with 14 bases between. The CDR3 DNA follows: TGCGCCAGCCACGCATACGGGGGGAACACCGGGGAGCTGTTTTTT. Translating gives CASHAYGGNTGELFF.

V is TRBV2 and J is TRBJ1-2; D is possibly TRBD1 (6 bases). The CDR3 is made up of 13 amino acids. The germline gives CDR1 SNHLY, CDR2 FYNNEI. The V gene lost 3 bases and the J gene lost 2 bases, with 7 bases spanning the gap. Written as DNA, the CDR3 is TGTGCCAGCAGTGAGGGGACAAACTATGGCTACACCTTC. Its protein is CASSEGTNYGYTF.

The CDR3 DNA reads as TGCGCCAGCAGCCGAGACGACAGGGGTCTCTACGAGCAGTACTTC. Translated: CASSRDDRGLYEQYF. The chain is built from TRBV4-3 and TRBJ2-7; 8 positions match TRBD1. This CDR3 is 15 amino acids long. After removal of 4 bases from V and 3 bases from J, the junction contained 8 bases not matched to a gene. In germline, CDR1 is LGHNA, CDR2 YSLEER.

The chain combines TRBV21-1 with TRBJ2-7; the DNA was not compared with TRBD2, the D call given in the table. TRBV21-1 is classified as a pseudogene. The CDR3 totals 16 residues. CDR3 DNA sequence: TGTGCCAGCAGCAAATGGAGTGTCAGACCACCTGACGAGCAGTACTTC. Its translation: CASSKWSVRPPDEQYF.

The chain couples TRBV19 to TRBJ2-4; D is uncertain. Germline values: CDR1 LNHDA, CDR2 SQIVND (reference sequence). V shed 3 bases and J shed 3 bases, with 9 bases lying between them. The CDR3 consists of 14 residues. CDR3 in DNA: TGTGCCAGTAGTATGGCGTCCGACAAAAACATTCAGTACTTC. Amino acids: CASSMASDKNIQYF. The full variable domain, completed using reference TRBV19 and TRBJ2-4, is DGGITQSPKYLFRKEGQNVTLSCEQNLNHDAMYWYRQDPGQGLRLIYYSQIVNDFQKGDIAEGYSVSREKKESFPLTVTSAQKNPTAFYLCASSMASDKNIQYFGAGTRLSVL.

This chain joins TRBV5-4 and TRBJ2-6; 9 bases fit TRBD1. CDR3 size: 16 residues. The V gene's germline CDR1 is SGHNT and CDR2 YYREEE (reference sequence). With 4 bases clipped from V and 10 bases from J, the junction kept 12 bases outside the gene matches. The CDR3 sequence is CASSANTGGDWNVLTF. CDR3 nucleotides: TGTGCCAGCAGCGCCAACACAGGGGGCGATTGGAACGTCCTGACTTTC.

The genes are TRBV30 and TRBJ2-1; tentative D call: TRBD1 (5 bases). Trimming stripped 0 bases from V and 10 bases from J, with 7 bases between. Per the germline V gene, CDR1 is GTSNPN and CDR2 is SVGIG (reference sequence). The CDR3 runs 11 residues. The CDR3 reads CAWSVGAEQFF. Here the CDR3 DNA reads TGTGCCTGGAGTGTAGGGGCCGAGCAGTTCTTC.

This chain uses TRBV7-6 with TRBJ2-3, with 13 bases aligning to TRBD2. V shed 1 base, J shed 3 bases, and the junction held 4 bases outside the gene matches. Germline V gene lookup returns CDR1 SGHVS and CDR2 FNYEAQ. The CDR3 loop spans 17 amino acids. CDR3 sequence reads: CASSLGRTSGSTDTQYF. CDR3 DNA sequence: TGTGCCAGCAGCTTAGGGAGGACTAGCGGGAGTACAGATACGCAGTATTTT.

The J gene is TRBJ2-7, the V gene TRBV4-2; perhaps D is TRBD1 or TRBD2 (5 bases each). Trimming pared 1 base from V and 6 bases from J, leaving 7 bases between. CDR1 and CDR2 from the germline V gene are LGHNA and YNFKEQ. CDR3 length equals 12 residues. CDR3 coding DNA: TGTGCCAGCAGCCAAGGGGGGATCGAGCAGTACTTC. It translates to CASSQGGIEQYF.